This entry features one T cell receptor beta chain sequence. Its target is not known. The sample originates from a study of T cell responses to AZD1222 COVID-19 vaccine. The data were produced by immunoSEQ multiplex PCR, yet TCRdb's version contains in-frame clones alone and is incomplete. The sample includes tens of thousands of clones, under 90% of them seen just once. V was pared by 3 bases and J by 0 bases, with 5 bases between. The CDR3 contains 13 residues. CDR1 is DFQATT and CDR2 is SNEGSKA in the germline V gene (reference sequence). Study-wide points: White British ancestry dominated among donors, who included more females, and clonal diversity was possibly underestimated. The study found vaccine-associated CD4 TCRs spanning spike, dominant at 160-218 and 743-854. Per reports, nearly half of all spike-specific TCRs target regions that are unmutated in variants.

This TCR derives from an adult in good health. The material was peripheral blood, obtained on day 0 of AZD1222 vaccination. This rearrangement joins TRBV20-1 to TRBJ1-4; D gene uncertain. CDR3 sequence reads: CSASGATNEKLFF. The CDR3 DNA reads TGCAGTGCTAGTGGGGCAACTAATGAAAAACTGTTTTTT.